This T cell receptor beta chain emerged from a study of CD4+ T cells in melanoma. The study, taken as a whole, reports: CD8+ T cell, macrophage and B cell function reportedly correlated with neoantigen-specific CD4+ T cells. Reportedly, melanoma neoantigen-specific CD4+ T cells showed varied differentiation states.

Worth noting for this clone: Its target is unknown.

V was shortened by 5 bases and J by 7 bases, with 11 bases between the two germline ends. CDR3 length: 12 residues. This table comes from immunoSEQ multiplex PCR, and its TCRdb copy is limited to in-frame clones, with some not included. The sample lists about 10,000 clones; 78% were seen once. The chain links TRBV12-3 or TRBV12-4 to TRBJ1-2, with D perhaps TRBD1 (6 bases). This receptor was identified in a human donor with melanoma. Material for sequencing was cells from a culture (not recorded whether cultured in vitro). This CDR3 is CASSTGFGGYTF. The CDR3 nucleotides read TGTGCCAGCAGTACAGGGTTCGGTGGCTACACCTTC.